This TCR beta chain comes out of a study of shared clonotypes between healthy human individuals. Study-level points and caveats: Owing to a small donor count, the genetic and exposure-history diversity represented was limited.

Libraries were prepared by immunoSEQ multiplex PCR; TCRdb keeps only in-frame clonotypes and omits some of them. Seen here are approximately 720,000 clones, about 78% observed once, and the top ten hold 1.5% to 2%. The CDR3 runs to 17 residues. Trimming took off 0 bases at V and 4 bases at J, with 18 bases between the two ends. Germline V gene sequence: CDR1 MGHRA, CDR2 YSYEKL. This clone came up a few times. Its matching antigen is unknown. The origin of this receptor is a woman aged 25 to 45 in good health. Sequencing was done on a sample of memory CD4+ T cells sorted from blood. The subset: CD45RA-negative fraction. The rearrangement joins TRBV4-1 to TRBJ1-2; no clear D. The CDR3 sequence: CASSQDERSGNGYGYTF. The CDR3 DNA follows: TGCGCCAGCAGCCAAGATGAGAGATCGGGGAATGGCTATGGCTACACCTTC.